This T cell receptor beta chain was sequenced during a study of T-cell memory formation after mild COVID-19 (dated by TCRdb to the early 2020s). Some background on the complete study: Most TCR sequence clusters were specific to one of the two donors. Two young, previously healthy adult volunteers, one female and one male, were included in the cohort. Longitudinal TCRalpha and TCRbeta repertoire sequencing tracked T-cell clones expanding and contracting after mild COVID-19 in a couple of donors.

Reading the germline V gene gives CDR1 LGHNA and CDR2 YSLEER. V drops 1 base and J drops 7 bases, leaving 13 bases in between. Taken from cysteine to phenylalanine, the CDR3 has 15 residues. Only the CDR3 portion is preserved as DNA: 45 bases, with reading frame beginning at the first base. Data came from an Illumina NovaSeq 6000. TCRalpha and TCRbeta cDNA libraries were built by 5'RACE with constant-segment primers, adding sample barcodes and unique molecular identifiers. Trizol reagent was used to extract RNA from every sample. Amplification of the libraries took two PCR steps, and the second step added a second sample barcode plus Illumina TruSeq adapters. Sequencing of libraries was performed on an Illumina NovaSeq with 2 x 150 bp paired-end reads. The source study handled its data this way. Demultiplexing of reads and collapsing into UMI-guided consensus sequences were performed with migec v1.2.7. Using mixcr v2.1.11, the UMI consensuses were aligned to TRA and TRB V and J templates and assembled into clonotypes. Clonotypes were classified as expanded or contracted when called significant by both edgeR and NoisET, with noise models trained on biological replicates. For edgeR calls, the thresholds were a false discovery rate-adjusted p below 0.01 and a log2 fold-change of 1. As an exploratory analysis of dynamics, max-normalized trajectories of the 1000 most abundant clonotypes were examined with PCA combined with hierarchical clustering. Separately sequenced CD4+ and CD8+ repertoires were used to assign the CD4 or CD8 phenotype of responding clones. TCRdb trimmed the raw reads at Q25, called clones with MiXCR and kept productive beta chains. Each CDR3 protein appears once, grouped with its most common genes and DNA. For this entry, the V and J calls and clone size follow TCRdb and not the study's own pipeline. In all, the sample holds around 250,000 distinct CDR3 sequences, and about 17% of those were seen once. The ten largest clones represent roughly 25% of the sample.

Points on this clonotype: Its antigen is currently not known. Base qualities are missing; no much larger clone stands one base away.

Ficoll-Paque density gradient centrifugation was the method used to isolate PBMCs. Overall study outcomes, separate from this receptor: The second-wave clones that peaked on day 37 were not confirmed to be SARS-CoV-2 specific. Some responding clones were detected in pre-infection memory, which suggested that pre-existing cross-reactive memory T cells had joined the SARS-CoV-2 response. Contracting CD4+ clones were located mainly in the CM and EM memory subsets, whereas CD8+ clones were found to be enriched in EMRA. From day 15 to 85, contracting clones showed balanced CD4/CD8 phenotypes, whereas a second wave of clones that expanded from day 15 to 37 leaned towards CD4+. Only two mild cases were covered by the study, and larger cohorts that include severe cases with pre-infection samples were considered necessary.

Material: PBMCs or a T cell subset sorted from them (not recorded which). Recombination connected TRBV4-3 to TRBJ1-4; the D gene is perhaps TRBD1, on 5 matching bases. The receptor was isolated from a man aged 18 to 29 who had mild COVID-19 (a few samples of this study predate the infection). The sample titles of this study are shuffled in the database, so cell type and time point are left out; the donor was told from shared clones. The DNA sequence is given as TGCGCCAGCAGCCAAGTTGCAGGGTGGAGTGAAAAACTGTTTTTT. Its protein reads: CASSQVAGWSEKLFF.